The 15 T cell receptor beta chains below were found in one sample sequenced in a study of shared clonotypes between healthy human individuals. TCRdb's table, derived via immunoSEQ multiplex PCR, lists solely in-frame clones and lacks some. The sample includes over a million clones, 95% to 97% seen only once; the top ten take over 1%. The sequencing sample was made of naive CD4+ T cells sorted from blood. Specified subset: CD45RA+ positively selected. The origin of the receptors is a man in his thirties or forties in good health.

The chain is built from TRBV29-1 and TRBJ2-7, with 11 bases aligning to TRBD2. The trim removed 4 bases at V and 2 bases at J, leaving 7 bases unmatched. Germline CDR1 is SQVTM and CDR2 is ANQGSEA. The CDR3 contains 15 residues. This CDR3 reads CSVVVLAGGPYEQYF. As DNA, the CDR3 is TGCAGCGTTGTAGTCCTAGCGGGAGGTCCCTACGAGCAGTACTTC.

The V call is TRBV7-9, the J call TRBJ1-2, with a possible D match to TRBD1 (5 bases). CDR3 length equals 13 residues. The germline V and J ends were trimmed by 5 bases and 5 bases, with 12 bases remaining between them. The germline CDR1 and CDR2 sequences are SEHNR and FQNEAQ (reference sequence). CDR3 sequence reads: CASSPQGSYGYTF. DNA for the CDR3: TGTGCCAGCAGCCCCCAGGGTTCATATGGCTACACCTTC.

The J gene is TRBJ2-2, the V gene TRBV10-3; D could derive from TRBD1 or TRBD2 (5 bases each). This CDR3 contains 17 residues. CDR1 ENHRY and CDR2 SYGVKD come from the germline V gene. The ends were cut back, 0 bases at V and 6 bases at J, with 17 bases in the middle. The chain's CDR3 is CAISESSGKGLSGELFF. As DNA, the CDR3 is TGTGCCATCAGTGAGTCTTCGGGGAAGGGGCTCTCCGGGGAGCTGTTTTTT.

The CDR3 DNA sequence: TGTGCCAGCAGTTACGGACCGTCGTGGAATGAAAAACTGTTTTTT. Translating gives CASSYGPSWNEKLFF. V gene TRBV5-6 combines with J gene TRBJ1-4; no definite D call. The V end lost 5 bases, the J end lost 5 bases, and 16 bases lay between the germline ends. CDR3 length: 15 residues. CDR1 SGHDT and CDR2 YYEEEE come from the germline V gene. The variable domain in full, completed from reference TRBV5-6 and TRBJ1-4, reads DAGVTQSPTHLIKTRGQQVTLRCSPKSGHDTVSWYQQALGQGPQFIFQYYEEEERQRGNFPDRFSGHQFPNYSSELNVNALLLGDSALYLCASSYGPSWNEKLFFGSGTQLSVL.

The V and J genes are TRBV13 and TRBJ2-1, with unresolved D. Germline CDR1 PRHDT, CDR2 FYEKMQ (reference sequence). The V gene lost 5 bases and the J gene lost 2 bases, with 7 bases spanning the gap. The CDR3 has 13 amino acids. The CDR3 coding sequence is TGTGCCAGCAGCCCCCGTCCCTACAATGAGCAGTTCTTC. Amino acid sequence: CASSPRPYNEQFF.

This chain uses TRBV11-2 with TRBJ2-1; D remains unclear. Germline V CDR1 and CDR2: SGHAT, FQNNGV. The CDR3 contains 11 residues. The V and J ends lost 4 bases and 8 bases respectively, with 6 bases between them. For the CDR3, the DNA is TGTGCCAGCAGCTCAGACTATGAGCAGTTCTTC. Protein: CASSSDYEQFF.

The chain joins TRBV2 to TRBJ2-7, with D unresolved. The CDR3 has 13 amino acids. V gave up 1 base and J gave up 4 bases, with 8 bases separating them. Germline assignment: CDR1 SNHLY and CDR2 FYNNEI. CDR3 in DNA: TGTGCCAGCAGTGAAGAGGCCGGGTACGAGCAGTACTTC. It encodes CASSEEAGYEQYF.

CDR3 amino acids: CASRASGKYEQYF. The DNA of the CDR3 is TGTGCCAGCAGAGCTAGCGGAAAATACGAGCAGTACTTC. This chain uses TRBV5-4 with TRBJ2-7, with TRBD2 matching 7 bases. CDR1 and CDR2 (germline): SGHNT, YYREEE (reference sequence). This CDR3 contains 13 residues. The V segment lost 5 bases and the J segment 4 bases; nucleotides outside the gene matches: 6.

The rearrangement joins TRBV27 to TRBJ2-6; tentative D call: TRBD2 (5 bases). Germline V gene data show CDR1 as MNHEY and CDR2 as SMNVEV (reference sequence). The CDR3 runs to 16 residues. The V gene lost 5 bases and the J gene lost 2 bases, with 13 bases spanning the gap. CDR3 DNA sequence: TGTGCCAGCAGTCCCGGGAAGTCTGCTGGGGCCAACGTCCTGACTTTC. Protein product: CASSPGKSAGANVLTF.

This clone was detected only once. This sequence joins TRBV7-9 and TRBJ2-6; D is possibly TRBD1 (6 bases). This CDR3 region has 18 residues. Germline lookup yields CDR1 SEHNR and CDR2 FQNEAQ (reference sequence). V was cut by 1 base and J by 0 bases, with 13 bases left in between. Here the CDR3 reads CASSLEQGHYSGANVLTF. The CDR3 DNA reads TGTGCCAGCAGCTTAGAGCAGGGACACTACTCTGGGGCCAACGTCCTGACTTTC.

As for this clone: Distinct nucleotide sequences in the sample also encode this CDR3. The V and J genes are TRBV5-4 and TRBJ1-3; D is uncertain. Germline assignment: CDR1 SGHNT and CDR2 YYREEE (reference sequence). CDR3 length equals 14 residues. The V gene lost 0 bases and the J gene lost 2 bases, with 6 bases spanning the gap. The CDR3 loop reads CASSLGGTGNTIYF. The CDR3 DNA is TGTGCCAGCAGCTTGGGGGGAACTGGAAACACCATATATTTT.

The J gene is TRBJ2-2, the V gene TRBV7-6; D call uncertain. V was cut by 5 bases and J by 6 bases, with 10 bases left in between. The CDR3 is made up of 13 amino acids. CDR1 is SGHVS, CDR2 FNYEAQ, per germline. CDR3 nucleotides: TGTGCCAGCAGCCCGGGTGGGCCCGGGGAGCTGTTTTTT. Protein: CASSPGGPGELFF.

The chain combines TRBV30 with TRBJ2-1, with a tentative D call TRBD1 (6 bases). Trimming stripped 2 bases from V and 10 bases from J, with 9 bases between. Germline V gene lookup returns CDR1 GTSNPN and CDR2 SVGIG (reference sequence). CDR3 size: 11 residues. The CDR3 DNA sequence: TGTGCCTGGAGTCGGACAGAGGAGCAGTTCTTC. This encodes CAWSRTEEQFF.

V is TRBV9 and J is TRBJ2-2; unclear D gene. Trimming removed 6 bases from V and 7 bases from J, with 16 bases in between. The germline CDR1 and CDR2 sequences are SGDLS and YYNGEE. This CDR3 is built from 14 residues. CDR3 sequence (DNA): TGTGCCAGCACCCGAGAAACTGTAAGCGGGGAGCTGTTTTTT. It is translated as CASTRETVSGELFF.

This chain links TRBV19 with TRBJ2-5, with 7 bases matching TRBD2. The trim removed 1 base at V and 4 bases at J, leaving 6 bases unmatched. The CDR3 loop spans 15 amino acids. CDR1 and CDR2 (germline): LNHDA, SQIVND (reference sequence). The CDR3 DNA sequence: TGTGCCAGTAGTATAGCCCCCGGACTAGGAGAGACCCAGTACTTC. Protein: CASSIAPGLGETQYF.